This T cell receptor (beta chain) is drawn from a study of T cells in Graves' hyperthyroidism and ophthalmopathy (dated by TCRdb to the late 2010s). Looking at the study overall: Peripheral blood samples were taken at the time of initial diagnosis, prior to any treatment. Thyroid tissue and blood T-cell repertoires from roughly six Graves' hyperthyroidism patients were also compared in the study. After sampling, hyperthyroidism patients received methimazole starting at 30 mg daily, and ophthalmopathy patients received high-dose intravenous methylprednisolone. A discovery cohort of about 96 patients, approximately 45 with Graves' ophthalmopathy and about 58 with stable Graves' hyperthyroidism, was used to find distinguishing TCR V-J signatures. An independent validation cohort of around 19 hyperthyroidism patients and more than 15 patients who later progressed to ophthalmopathy tested prospective prediction of ophthalmopathy. TCR Vbeta CDR3 sequencing of approximately 140 peripheral blood samples (more than 40 ophthalmopathy, roughly 72 hyperthyroidism and some 17 progressor patients) is reported in the paper. The roughly 94 discovery patients were randomly split 7:3 into training and test sets. What the work shows at the level of the full study, not this receptor alone: During validation, the model predicted progression to ophthalmopathy a median of approximately 6.5 months ahead of onset, with 70.59% sensitivity and around 72% specificity. Most expanded thyroid clonotypes (frequency above 0.001) were also detected in blood, suggesting blood repertoires may reflect thyroid immune responses. No statistical method was used to set the sample size in advance, and investigators knew the group allocation. Ophthalmopathy was separated from stable hyperthyroidism by a 13 V-J signature model, with over 85% sensitivity and about 81% specificity obtained in cross-validation and 80%/75% obtained in testing.

The CDR3 measures 15 amino acids from cysteine to phenylalanine. Only the CDR3 DNA is retained, 45 bases long and in frame from the first base. Reading the germline V gene gives CDR1 SGHTA and CDR2 FQGNSA. Here V drops 5 bases and J drops 4 bases, and the junction holds 10 bases not matched to any gene. Moderately to severely active disease, a Clinical Activity Score of at least 3, a NOSPECS grade of at least 4, and a duration under 3 months were present in ophthalmopathy patients. The study excluded patients with uncontrolled infections, other autoimmune diseases, pregnancy or lactation. Diagnoses were based on clinical symptoms, serum thyroxine and TRAb, thyroid ultrasound and orbital computed tomography. Ficoll-Paque density gradient centrifugation was used to isolate PBMCs from around 9.1 ml of fresh peripheral blood. Total RNA was extracted using Trizol reagent, and RNA quality was assessed on an Agilent 2100 Bioanalyzer.

A remark on this clonotype: Its antigen target is currently unknown. No qualities accompany the bases; no much larger clone lies one base away.

Amplification of TCR beta CDR3 regions was carried out from RNA transcripts. The TCR CDR3 was subjected to a first round of RT-PCR using the HTBI primer set and the Qiagen OneStep RT-PCR kit. Libraries were constructed in a second round of multiplex PCR, after which size selection and purification were carried out. Sequencing of the libraries was done on an Illumina HiSeq2000 using paired-end 100 bp reads. For the original study's pipeline: SOAPnuke was used to process the raw data, with reads discarded if the reads contained adapters or uncalled bases, had a mean Phred below 15, or lacked an exact constant-primer or identifier match. COPE v1.2.5 was used to merge high-quality paired reads, and clonotypes were defined as unique nucleotide sequences. Clonotypes were aligned to IMGT TRBV, TRBD and TRBJ reference segments using MiTCR v1.1. Analysis was restricted to V-J combinations with a frequency above 0.0001, which covered just over 98% of repertoires. A TCS score was defined as the ratio of F50 (clonal expansion) to E x V (chaos), with BLOSUM62-based TCRdist applied between CDR3 peptides within each V-J. Welch's t-statistics and random forest reduced approximately 520 V-J features to 10 to 15, which were used in a naive Bayes classifier (R e1071). The public sequencing data were trimmed at Q25 with fastp and processed into clonotypes with MiXCR by TCRdb, which kept only in-frame beta chains. Each record represents a unique CDR3 protein, reported with the most common genes and DNA among its rows. The V and J calls were not made by the authors but by TCRdb's processing. The sample has hundreds of thousands of distinct CDR3 sequences on record, just under 20% of them singletons. The ten largest account for about half of the sample.

The sequenced sample consisted of blood. The receptor was derived from a middle-aged man with Graves' ophthalmopathy. Recombination joined TRBV7-2 with TRBJ1-2, with TRBD1 identical over 7 junction bases. The CDR3 is CASSLTGQLGYGYTF. The nucleotides are TGTGCCAGCAGCCTAACGGGACAGTTAGGCTATGGCTACACCTTC.